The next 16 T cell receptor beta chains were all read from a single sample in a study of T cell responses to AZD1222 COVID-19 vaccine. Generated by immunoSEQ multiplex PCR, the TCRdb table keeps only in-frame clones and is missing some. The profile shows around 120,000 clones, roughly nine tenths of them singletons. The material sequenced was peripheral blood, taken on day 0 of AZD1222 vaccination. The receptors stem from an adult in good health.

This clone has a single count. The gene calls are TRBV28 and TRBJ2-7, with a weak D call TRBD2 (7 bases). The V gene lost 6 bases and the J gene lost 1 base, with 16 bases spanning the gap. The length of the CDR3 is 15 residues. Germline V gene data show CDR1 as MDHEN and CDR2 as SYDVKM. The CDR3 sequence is CASSPGGGGSYEQYF. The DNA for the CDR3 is TGTGCCAGCAGCCCCGGAGGGGGGGGATCCTACGAGCAGTACTTC.

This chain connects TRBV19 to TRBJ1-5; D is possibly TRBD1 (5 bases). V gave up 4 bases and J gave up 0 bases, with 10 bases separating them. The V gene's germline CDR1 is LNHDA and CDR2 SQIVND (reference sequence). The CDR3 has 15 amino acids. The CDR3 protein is CASSNPGHSNQPQHF. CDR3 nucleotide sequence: TGTGCCAGTAGTAATCCAGGACATAGCAATCAGCCCCAGCATTTT.

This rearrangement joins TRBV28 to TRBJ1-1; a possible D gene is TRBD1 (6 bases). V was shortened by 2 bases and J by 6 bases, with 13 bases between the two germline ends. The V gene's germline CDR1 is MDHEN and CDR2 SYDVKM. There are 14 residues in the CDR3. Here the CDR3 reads CASSLPPGASEAFF. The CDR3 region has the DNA TGTGCCAGCAGTTTACCCCCAGGGGCTTCTGAAGCTTTCTTT.

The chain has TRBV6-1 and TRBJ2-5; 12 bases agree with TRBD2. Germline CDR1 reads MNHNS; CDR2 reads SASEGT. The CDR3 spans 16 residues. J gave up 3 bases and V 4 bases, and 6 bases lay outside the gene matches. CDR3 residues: CASSGGLAGLKETQYF. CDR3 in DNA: TGTGCCAGCAGTGGTGGACTAGCGGGACTTAAAGAGACCCAGTACTTC.

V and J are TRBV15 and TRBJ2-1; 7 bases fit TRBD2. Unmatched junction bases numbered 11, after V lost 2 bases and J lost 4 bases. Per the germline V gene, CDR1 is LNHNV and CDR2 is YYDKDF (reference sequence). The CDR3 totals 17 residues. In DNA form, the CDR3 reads TGTGCCACCAGCAGATTCCCCCAAGGACTAGTTTACAATGAGCAGTTCTTC. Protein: CATSRFPQGLVYNEQFF.

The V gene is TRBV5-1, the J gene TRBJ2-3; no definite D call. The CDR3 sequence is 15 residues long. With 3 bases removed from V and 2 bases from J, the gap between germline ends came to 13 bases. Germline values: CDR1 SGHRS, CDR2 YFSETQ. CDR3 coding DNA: TGCGCCAGCAGCTCCTCCCGAGGCACCACAGATACGCAGTATTTT. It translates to CASSSSRGTTDTQYF.

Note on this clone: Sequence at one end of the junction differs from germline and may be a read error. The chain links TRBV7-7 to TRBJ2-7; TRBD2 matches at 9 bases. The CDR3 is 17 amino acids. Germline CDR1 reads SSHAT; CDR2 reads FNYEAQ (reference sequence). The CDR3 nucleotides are TGTGCTAGCAGCTTAGGGGCGGCGGGAGGGGCGAGTGGCGAGCAGTACTTC. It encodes CASSLGAAGGASGEQYF. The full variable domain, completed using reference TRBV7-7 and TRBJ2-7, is GAGVSQSPRYKVTKRGQDVTLRCDPISSHATLYWYQQALGQGPEFLTYFNYEAQPDKSGLPSDRFSAERPEGSISTLTIQRTEQRDSAMYRCASSLGAAGGASGEQYFGPGTRLTVT.

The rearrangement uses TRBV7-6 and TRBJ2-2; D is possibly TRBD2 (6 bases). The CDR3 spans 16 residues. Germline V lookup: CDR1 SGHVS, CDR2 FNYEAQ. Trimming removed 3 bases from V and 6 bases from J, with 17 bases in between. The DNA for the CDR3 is TGTGCCAGCAGCTTTTTTCCGGTTAGCGGTTCCGGGGAGCTGTTTTTT. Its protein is CASSFFPVSGSGELFF.

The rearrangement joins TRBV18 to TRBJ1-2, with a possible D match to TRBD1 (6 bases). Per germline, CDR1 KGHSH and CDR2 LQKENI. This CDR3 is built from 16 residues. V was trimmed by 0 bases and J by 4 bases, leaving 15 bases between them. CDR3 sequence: CASSPPNRASSYGYTF. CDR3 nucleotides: TGTGCCAGCTCACCACCTAACAGGGCTAGTAGCTATGGCTACACCTTC. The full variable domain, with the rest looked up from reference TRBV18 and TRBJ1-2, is NAGVMQNPRHLVRRRGQEARLRCSPMKGHSHVYWYRQLPEEGLKFMVYLQKENIIDESGMPKERFSAEFPKEGPSILRIQQVVRGDSAAYFCASSPPNRASSYGYTFGSGTRLTVV.

In DNA, the CDR3 is TGTGCCAGTAGGGGGACTAGCGGCAGTTCCTACGAGCAGTACTTC. It translates to CASRGTSGSSYEQYF. The chain employs TRBV19 and TRBJ2-7; 11 bases fit TRBD2. The CDR3 contains 15 residues. V lost 6 bases and J lost 1; bases outside the gene matches: 5. Germline CDR1 reads LNHDA; CDR2 reads SQIVND (reference sequence).

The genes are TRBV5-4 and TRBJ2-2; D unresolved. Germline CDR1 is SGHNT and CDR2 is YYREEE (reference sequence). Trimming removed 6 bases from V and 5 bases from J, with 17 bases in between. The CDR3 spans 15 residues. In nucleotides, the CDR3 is TGTGCCAGCACCCCGGGCCTAGGCCAAACCGGGGAGCTGTTTTTT. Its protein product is CASTPGLGQTGELFF. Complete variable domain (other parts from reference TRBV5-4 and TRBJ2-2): ETGVTQSPTHLIKTRGQQVTLRCSSQSGHNTVSWYQQALGQGPQFIFQYYREEENGRGNFPPRFSGLQFPNYSSELNVNALELDDSALYLCASTPGLGQTGELFFGEGSRLTVL.

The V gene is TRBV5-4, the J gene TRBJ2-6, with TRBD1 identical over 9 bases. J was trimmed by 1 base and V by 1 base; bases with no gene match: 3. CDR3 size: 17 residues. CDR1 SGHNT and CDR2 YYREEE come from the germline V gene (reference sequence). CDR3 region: CASSLKQGASGANVLTF. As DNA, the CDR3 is TGTGCCAGCAGCTTGAAACAGGGGGCATCTGGGGCCAACGTCCTGACTTTC. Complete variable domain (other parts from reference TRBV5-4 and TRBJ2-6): ETGVTQSPTHLIKTRGQQVTLRCSSQSGHNTVSWYQQALGQGPQFIFQYYREEENGRGNFPPRFSGLQFPNYSSELNVNALELDDSALYLCASSLKQGASGANVLTFGAGSRLTVL.

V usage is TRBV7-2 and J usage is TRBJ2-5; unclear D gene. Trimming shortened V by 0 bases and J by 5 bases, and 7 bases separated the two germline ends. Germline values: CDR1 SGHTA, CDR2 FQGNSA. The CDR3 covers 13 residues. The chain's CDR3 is CASSLAVGETQYF. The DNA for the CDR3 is TGTGCCAGCAGCTTAGCCGTGGGGGAGACCCAGTACTTC.

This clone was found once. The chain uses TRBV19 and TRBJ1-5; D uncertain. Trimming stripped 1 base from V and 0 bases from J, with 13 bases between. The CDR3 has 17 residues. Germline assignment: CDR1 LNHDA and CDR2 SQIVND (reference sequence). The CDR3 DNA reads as TGTGCCAGTAGTATAGCCTCGGGAGGGATTAGCAATCAGCCCCAGCATTTT. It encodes CASSIASGGISNQPQHF.

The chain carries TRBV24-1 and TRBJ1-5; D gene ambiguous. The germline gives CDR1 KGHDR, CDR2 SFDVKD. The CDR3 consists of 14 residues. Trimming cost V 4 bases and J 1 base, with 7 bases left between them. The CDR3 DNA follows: TGTGCCACCAGTGAGACTCGGAGCAATCAGCCCCAGCATTTT. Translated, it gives CATSETRSNQPQHF.

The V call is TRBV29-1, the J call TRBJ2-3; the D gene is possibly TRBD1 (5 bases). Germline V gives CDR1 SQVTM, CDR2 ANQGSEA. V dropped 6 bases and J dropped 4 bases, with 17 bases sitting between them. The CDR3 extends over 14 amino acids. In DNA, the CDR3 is TGCAGCGTCAAATGGGGCCTCGGCGCAGATACGCAGTATTTT. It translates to CSVKWGLGADTQYF.